Each of the 3 T cell receptor beta chains below was sequenced from the same sample in a study of T cell repertoires in cytomegalovirus infection. Via MiXCR, TCRdb re-called the reads, giving one row per CDR3 protein. The sample has approximately 500,000 distinct CDR3 sequences, 26% seen once; the top ten hold about 13%. The sequencing sample was made of PBMCs. The receptor set was obtained from a human donor in good health (CMV status not recorded). Some clones in this sample may be carry-over from other donors' samples.

This clonotype was observed a few times. This chain links TRBV20-1 with TRBJ2-3; the D gene is possibly TRBD2 (5 bases). CDR1 is DFQATT, CDR2 SNEGSKA, per germline (reference sequence). This CDR3 contains 14 residues. V lost 4 bases and J lost 4, with 15 bases in between. This CDR3 reads CSATGPRGADTQYF. The CDR3 bases are TGCAGTGCTACCGGACCACGGGGTGCAGATACGCAGTATTTT.

Turning to this clonotype: A much larger clone differs from this one at a single base, so this may be a read error. This chain uses TRBV7-2 with TRBJ1-5; possible D gene TRBD1, 6 bases. Germline lookup yields CDR1 SGHTA and CDR2 FQGNSA. This CDR3 has 15 residues. CDR3 protein: CASNLDGGRNQPQHF. CDR3 coding DNA: TGTGCCAGCAACTTAGATGGGGGGCGCAATCAGCCCCAGCATTTT.

The chain links TRBV6-2 or TRBV6-3 to TRBJ2-1; 10 bases align to TRBD2. From germline, CDR1 is MNHEY and CDR2 SVGEGT. CDR3 length: 16 amino acids. With 6 bases clipped from V and 2 bases from J, the junction kept 7 bases outside the gene matches. CDR3 in DNA: TGTGCCAGCAGCCACCCTAGCGGGAGTGCCTACAATGAGCAGTTCTTC. This gives the protein CASSHPSGSAYNEQFF.